These T cell receptor beta chains were read from a single sample in a study of T cell responses to AZD1222 COVID-19 vaccine. Repertoires were generated with immunoSEQ multiplex PCR, while TCRdb's copy carries only in-frame clones and drops some. The table lists 130,000 to 150,000 clones, 88% of them singletons, with around 2.2% in the top ten. Source: peripheral blood, taken on day 0 of AZD1222 vaccination. These receptors were taken from an adult in good health. The CDR3 runs from the conserved cysteine through the conserved F or W. The D gene is left open where the match is weak. Only some rows state a clone size, as once, few, many or a class for expanded clones.

V gene: TRBV13
D gene: NA
clone size: NA
J gene: TRBJ2-1
CDR3 length: 14
CDR3 DNA: TGTGCCAGCAGCTTAGCGGGACCGAACAATGAGCAGTTCTTC
CDR3 protein: CASSLAGPNNEQFF

V gene: TRBV30
D gene: NA
clone size: NA
J gene: TRBJ2-1
CDR3 length: 11
CDR3 DNA: TGTGCCTGGAGTGAAGAGCTGGGGCAGTTCTTC
CDR3 protein: CAWSEELGQFF

V gene: TRBV9
D gene: NA
clone size: NA
J gene: TRBJ1-3
CDR3 length: 15
CDR3 DNA: TGTGCCAGCAGCGTAGCTTCGGTTTCAGGAAACACCATATATTTT
CDR3 protein: CASSVASVSGNTIYF

V gene: TRBV27
D gene: NA
clone size: NA
J gene: TRBJ2-1
CDR3 length: 15
CDR3 DNA: TGTGCCAGCAGTTTGCGGCGGAGTCACAACAATGAGCAGTTCTTC
CDR3 protein: CASSLRRSHNNEQFF

V gene: TRBV5-1
D gene: NA
clone size: once
J gene: TRBJ2-7
CDR3 length: 16
CDR3 DNA: TGCGCCAGCAGCTTACTTCTGGGGGGATACGACGGCGAGCAGTACTTC
CDR3 protein: CASSLLLGGYDGEQYF

V gene: TRBV28
D gene: TRBD1
clone size: NA
J gene: TRBJ2-7
CDR3 length: 14
CDR3 DNA: TGTGCCAGCAACACCGGGACAGGGAGTTACGAGCAGTACTTC
CDR3 protein: CASNTGTGSYEQYF

V gene: TRBV6-1
D gene: NA
clone size: NA
J gene: TRBJ1-2
CDR3 length: 13
CDR3 DNA: TGTGCCAGCAGTGAGGCCGAGGACTATGGCTACACCTTC
CDR3 protein: CASSEAEDYGYTF

V gene: TRBV7-9
D gene: NA
clone size: NA
J gene: TRBJ2-3
CDR3 length: 14
CDR3 DNA: TGTGCCAGCACGGAGGGAATCCCCACAGATACGCAGTATTTT
CDR3 protein: CASTEGIPTDTQYF

V gene: TRBV3-1/TRBV3-2
D gene: TRBD2
clone size: NA
J gene: TRBJ2-7
CDR3 length: 16
CDR3 DNA: TGTGCCAGCAGCCAATCAGGACTAGCGGGAGCCTACGAGCAGTACTTC
CDR3 protein: CASSQSGLAGAYEQYF

V gene: TRBV21-1
D gene: NA
clone size: NA
J gene: TRBJ2-1
CDR3 length: 13
CDR3 DNA: TGTGCCAGCAGCAACATGACGGACAATGAGCAGTTCTTC
CDR3 protein: CASSNMTDNEQFF

V gene: TRBV27
D gene: TRBD2
clone size: NA
J gene: TRBJ2-1
CDR3 length: 16
CDR3 DNA: TGTGCCAGCAGTTTATCGATGACTAGCGGGTTGGTTGAGCAGTTCTTC
CDR3 protein: CASSLSMTSGLVEQFF

V gene: TRBV7-9
D gene: TRBD1
clone size: once
J gene: TRBJ2-7
CDR3 length: 15
CDR3 DNA: TGTGCCAGCAGCTTAATCTCTACAGGGGACTACGAGCAGTACTTC
CDR3 protein: CASSLISTGDYEQYF

V gene: TRBV6-5
D gene: TRBD2
clone size: NA
J gene: TRBJ2-7
CDR3 length: 14
CDR3 DNA: TGTGCCACCAAAACTAGCGGGGGCTCCTACGAGCAGTACTTC
CDR3 protein: CATKTSGGSYEQYF

V gene: TRBV4-2
D gene: NA
clone size: few
J gene: TRBJ1-4
CDR3 length: 14
CDR3 DNA: TGTGCCAGCAAATTGACTGCAACTAATGAAAAACTGTTTTTT
CDR3 protein: CASKLTATNEKLFF

V gene: TRBV28
D gene: NA
clone size: NA
J gene: TRBJ2-3
CDR3 length: 15
CDR3 DNA: TGTGCCAGCACCCTACGGGTTATCCGCACAGATACGCAGTATTTT
CDR3 protein: CASTLRVIRTDTQYF

V gene: TRBV27
D gene: NA
clone size: NA
J gene: TRBJ2-7
CDR3 length: 11
CDR3 DNA: TGTGCCAGCAGGGCGAGCTACGAGCAGTACTTC
CDR3 protein: CASRASYEQYF

V gene: TRBV9
D gene: TRBD2
clone size: NA
J gene: TRBJ2-2
CDR3 length: 22
CDR3 DNA: TGTGCCAGCAGCTCGCCTCCCTCCGGGACTAGCGGGAGGGCCGAGTGGACCGGGGAGCTGTTTTTT
CDR3 protein: CASSSPPSGTSGRAEWTGELFF

V gene: TRBV25-1
D gene: NA
clone size: NA
J gene: TRBJ1-2
CDR3 length: 12
CDR3 DNA: TGTGCCAGCAGTATGGGGACAAATGGCTACACCTTC
CDR3 protein: CASSMGTNGYTF

V gene: TRBV7-2
D gene: NA
clone size: NA
J gene: TRBJ1-2
CDR3 length: 14
CDR3 DNA: TGTGCCAGCAGCCTGGACAGAGCCACCTATGGCTACACCTTC
CDR3 protein: CASSLDRATYGYTF

V gene: TRBV10-3
D gene: NA
clone size: few
J gene: TRBJ1-2
CDR3 length: 14
CDR3 DNA: TGTGCCATCGGCGGAGGGGCGCTTAACTATGGCTACACCTTC
CDR3 protein: CAIGGGALNYGYTF

V gene: TRBV20-1
D gene: NA
clone size: NA
J gene: TRBJ2-5
CDR3 length: 11
CDR3 DNA: TGCAGTGCTAGCGGAAAAGAGACCCAGTACTTC
CDR3 protein: CSASGKETQYF

V gene: TRBV19
D gene: TRBD2
clone size: NA
J gene: TRBJ2-7
CDR3 length: 15
CDR3 DNA: TGTGCCAGTAGTATAGGAGCGGGAGGACCCTACGAGCAGTACTTC
CDR3 protein: CASSIGAGGPYEQYF

V gene: TRBV11-2
D gene: TRBD2
clone size: few
J gene: TRBJ2-7
CDR3 length: 16
CDR3 DNA: TGTGCCAGCAGCTTTACTAGCGGGATACTCCTGGACGAGCAGTACTTC
CDR3 protein: CASSFTSGILLDEQYF

V gene: TRBV9
D gene: NA
clone size: NA
J gene: TRBJ2-7
CDR3 length: 16
CDR3 DNA: TGTGCCAGCAGCCCACCGCGGGCGAAGAGCTCCTACGAGCAGTACTTC
CDR3 protein: CASSPPRAKSSYEQYF

V gene: TRBV18
D gene: NA
clone size: NA
J gene: TRBJ1-5
CDR3 length: 14
CDR3 DNA: TGTGCCAGCTCACCAGGGACGGGCAATCAGCCCCAGCATTTT
CDR3 protein: CASSPGTGNQPQHF

V gene: TRBV6-5
D gene: NA
clone size: once
J gene: TRBJ1-5
CDR3 length: 12
CDR3 DNA: TGTGCCAGCACCGGCCCGGGGCAGCCCCAGCATTTT
CDR3 protein: CASTGPGQPQHF

V gene: TRBV6-5
D gene: TRBD1
clone size: NA
J gene: TRBJ2-7
CDR3 length: 13
CDR3 DNA: TGTGCCAGCAGAGACAGGGGGCTCTACGAGCAGTACTTC
CDR3 protein: CASRDRGLYEQYF

V gene: TRBV5-8
D gene: NA
clone size: NA
J gene: TRBJ1-2
CDR3 length: 13
CDR3 DNA: TGTGCCAGCAGCTTGGTGCAGGTTTCTGGCTACACCTTC
CDR3 protein: CASSLVQVSGYTF

V gene: TRBV7-2
D gene: NA
clone size: once
J gene: TRBJ1-1
CDR3 length: 15
CDR3 DNA: TGTGCCAGCAGCTTAGAGGTTGGGGGTTGGACTGAAGCTTTCTTT
CDR3 protein: CASSLEVGGWTEAFF

V gene: TRBV7-9
D gene: TRBD2
clone size: once
J gene: TRBJ2-1
CDR3 length: 14
CDR3 DNA: TGTGCCAGCAGCGGGACTAGCTCCTACAATGAGCAGTTCTTC
CDR3 protein: CASSGTSSYNEQFF

V gene: TRBV28
D gene: NA
clone size: NA
J gene: TRBJ2-1
CDR3 length: 13
CDR3 DNA: TGTGCCAGCAGTTTGTGGGGGCGGCATGAGCAGTTCTTC
CDR3 protein: CASSLWGRHEQFF

V gene: TRBV5-5
D gene: NA
clone size: NA
J gene: TRBJ2-1
CDR3 length: 16
CDR3 DNA: TGTGCCAGCAGCTTGGTGATCCCCAGGGGATACAATGAGCAGTTCTTC
CDR3 protein: CASSLVIPRGYNEQFF

V gene: TRBV7-2
D gene: TRBD2
clone size: NA
J gene: TRBJ2-4
CDR3 length: 15
CDR3 DNA: TGTGCCAGCAGCTTAGTAGCGGGGGAGGGAAACATTCAGTACTTC
CDR3 protein: CASSLVAGEGNIQYF

V gene: TRBV30
D gene: NA
clone size: NA
J gene: TRBJ1-2
CDR3 length: 13
CDR3 DNA: TGTGCCTGGAGTGTACTAACCGTCGGTGGCTACACCTTC
CDR3 protein: CAWSVLTVGGYTF

V gene: TRBV7-8
D gene: TRBD2
clone size: NA
J gene: TRBJ2-1
CDR3 length: 16
CDR3 DNA: TGTGCCAGCAGCACCCTGACTAGCGGGAGAAACAATGAGCAGTTCTTC
CDR3 protein: CASSTLTSGRNNEQFF

V gene: TRBV7-2
D gene: TRBD1
clone size: NA
J gene: TRBJ1-5
CDR3 length: 14
CDR3 DNA: TGTGCCAGCAGCTGGACAGGGGGCAATCAGCCCCAGCATTTT
CDR3 protein: CASSWTGGNQPQHF

V gene: TRBV10-3
D gene: NA
clone size: NA
J gene: TRBJ1-1
CDR3 length: 15
CDR3 DNA: TGTGCCATCAGTGAGGGAGTCAGGGTGAACACTGAAGCTTTCTTT
CDR3 protein: CAISEGVRVNTEAFF

V gene: TRBV23-1
D gene: NA
clone size: NA
J gene: TRBJ2-3
CDR3 length: 14
CDR3 DNA: TGCGCCAGCAGTCAAGACAGACAAGTAAATACGCAGTATTTT
CDR3 protein: CASSQDRQVNTQYF

V gene: TRBV30
D gene: NA
clone size: NA
J gene: TRBJ2-3
CDR3 length: 14
CDR3 DNA: TGTGCCTGGAGTGCTCTCCGATCCACAGATACGCAGTATTTT
CDR3 protein: CAWSALRSTDTQYF

V gene: TRBV6-5
D gene: NA
clone size: once
J gene: TRBJ1-3
CDR3 length: 11
CDR3 DNA: TGTGCCAGCAGCTCCCGGAACACCATATATTTT
CDR3 protein: CASSSRNTIYF

V gene: TRBV7-2
D gene: NA
clone size: once
J gene: TRBJ2-3
CDR3 length: 13
CDR3 DNA: TGTGCCAGCAGCTTCCAGTTCACAGATACGCAGTATTTT
CDR3 protein: CASSFQFTDTQYF

V gene: TRBV6-5
D gene: TRBD2
clone size: few
J gene: TRBJ2-1
CDR3 length: 16
CDR3 DNA: TGTGCCAGCAGTTCTCTTCCGGGACTAGAGGCTAATGAGCAGTTCTTC
CDR3 protein: CASSSLPGLEANEQFF

V gene: TRBV4-2
D gene: TRBD2
clone size: NA
J gene: TRBJ2-7
CDR3 length: 20
CDR3 DNA: TGTGCCAGCAGCCGCGTACTAGATCGACTAGCGGGAGGGTTTCTCCACGAGCAGTACTTC
CDR3 protein: CASSRVLDRLAGGFLHEQYF

V gene: TRBV19
D gene: NA
clone size: NA
J gene: TRBJ1-4
CDR3 length: 11
CDR3 DNA: TGTGCCAGTATGTGGGTCGGGAAACTGTTTTTT
CDR3 protein: CASMWVGKLFF

V gene: TRBV7-2
D gene: NA
clone size: NA
J gene: TRBJ2-6
CDR3 length: 20
CDR3 DNA: TGTGCCAGCAGCTTAGCGCCGGTCGCGAGAGTCCGCTCTGGGGCCAACGTCCTGACTTTC
CDR3 protein: CASSLAPVARVRSGANVLTF